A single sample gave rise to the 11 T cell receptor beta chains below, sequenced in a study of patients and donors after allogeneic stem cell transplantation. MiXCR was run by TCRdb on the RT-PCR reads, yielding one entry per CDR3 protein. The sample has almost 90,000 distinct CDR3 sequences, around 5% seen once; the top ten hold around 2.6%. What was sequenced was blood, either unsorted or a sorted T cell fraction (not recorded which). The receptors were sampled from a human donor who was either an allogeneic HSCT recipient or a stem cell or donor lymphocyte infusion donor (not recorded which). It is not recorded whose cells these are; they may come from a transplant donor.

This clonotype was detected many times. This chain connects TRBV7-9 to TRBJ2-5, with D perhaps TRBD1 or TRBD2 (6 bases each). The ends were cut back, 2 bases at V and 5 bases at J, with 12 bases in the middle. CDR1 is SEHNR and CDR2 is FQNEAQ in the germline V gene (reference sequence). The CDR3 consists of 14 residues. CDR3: CASSLQQGRETQYF. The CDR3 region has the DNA TGTGCCAGCAGCTTACAGCAGGGGAGGGAGACCCAGTACTTC.

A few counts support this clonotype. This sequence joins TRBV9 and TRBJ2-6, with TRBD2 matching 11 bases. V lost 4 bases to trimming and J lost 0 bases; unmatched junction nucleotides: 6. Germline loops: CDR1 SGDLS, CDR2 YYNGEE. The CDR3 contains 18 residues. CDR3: CASSPTSGVRSGANVLTF. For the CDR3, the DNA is TGTGCCAGCAGCCCGACTAGCGGGGTGCGCTCTGGGGCCAACGTCCTGACTTTC.

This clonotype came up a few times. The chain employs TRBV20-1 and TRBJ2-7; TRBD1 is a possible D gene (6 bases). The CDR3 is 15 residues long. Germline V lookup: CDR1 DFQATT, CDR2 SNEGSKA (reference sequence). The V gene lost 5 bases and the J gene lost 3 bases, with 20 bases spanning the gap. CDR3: CSAETPGDSGYEQYF. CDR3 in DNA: TGCAGTGCTGAGACCCCAGGGGATTCAGGCTACGAGCAGTACTTC.

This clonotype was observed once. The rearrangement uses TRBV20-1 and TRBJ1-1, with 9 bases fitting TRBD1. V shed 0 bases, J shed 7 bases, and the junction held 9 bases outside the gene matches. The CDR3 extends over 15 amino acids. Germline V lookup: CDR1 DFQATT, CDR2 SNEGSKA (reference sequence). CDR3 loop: CSARDPTGTGFEAFF. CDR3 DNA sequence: TGCAGTGCTAGAGACCCAACCGGGACAGGGTTTGAAGCTTTCTTT.

CDR3 sequence reads: CASSRAANSPLHF. DNA of the CDR3: TGTGCCAGCTCCCGGGCAGCCAATTCACCCCTCCACTTT. The rearrangement joins TRBV2 to TRBJ1-6; D call uncertain. CDR1 is SNHLY, CDR2 FYNNEI, per germline. This CDR3 is built from 13 residues. Trimming removed 8 bases from V and 7 bases from J, with 12 bases in between.

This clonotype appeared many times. The CDR3 DNA is TGCGCCAGCAGCACTAGCGGGAGAAACGAGCAGTACTTC. Protein product: CASSTSGRNEQYF. V usage is TRBV5-1 and J usage is TRBJ2-7, with 11 bases fitting TRBD2. Germline assignment: CDR1 SGHRS and CDR2 YFSETQ. V was clipped by 4 bases and J by 5 bases; unmatched bases: 2. The CDR3 runs 13 residues.

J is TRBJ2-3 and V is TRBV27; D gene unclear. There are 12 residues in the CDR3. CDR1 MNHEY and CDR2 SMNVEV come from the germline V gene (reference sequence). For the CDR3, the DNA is TGTGCAGACGACTCTATCACAGATACGCAGTATTTT. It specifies CADDSITDTQYF.

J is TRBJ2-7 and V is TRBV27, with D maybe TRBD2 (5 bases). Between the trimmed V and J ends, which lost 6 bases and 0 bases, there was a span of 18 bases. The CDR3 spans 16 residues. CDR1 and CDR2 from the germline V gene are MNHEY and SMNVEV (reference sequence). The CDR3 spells CASSPGVGSSSYEQYF. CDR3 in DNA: TGTGCCAGCAGCCCCGGGGTAGGGTCGAGCTCCTACGAGCAGTACTTC.

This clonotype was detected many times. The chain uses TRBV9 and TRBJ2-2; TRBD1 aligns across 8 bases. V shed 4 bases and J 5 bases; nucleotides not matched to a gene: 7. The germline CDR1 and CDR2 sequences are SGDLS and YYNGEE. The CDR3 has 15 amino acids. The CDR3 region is CASSMDRARTGELFF. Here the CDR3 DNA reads TGTGCCAGCAGCATGGACAGGGCTAGGACCGGGGAGCTGTTTTTT.

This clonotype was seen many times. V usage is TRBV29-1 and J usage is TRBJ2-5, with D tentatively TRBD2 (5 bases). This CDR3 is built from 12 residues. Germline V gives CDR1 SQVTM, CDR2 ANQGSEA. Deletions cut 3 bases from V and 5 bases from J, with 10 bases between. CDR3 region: CSVDGGFETQYF. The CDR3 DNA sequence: TGCAGCGTTGATGGCGGGTTCGAGACCCAGTACTTC.

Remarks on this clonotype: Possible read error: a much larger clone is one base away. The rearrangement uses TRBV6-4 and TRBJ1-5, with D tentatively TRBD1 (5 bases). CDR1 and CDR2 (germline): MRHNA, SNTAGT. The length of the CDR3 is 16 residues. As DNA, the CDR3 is TGTGCCAGCAGTCCCCTCGGACAAGGGATGGATCAGCACCAGCATTTT. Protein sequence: CASSPLGQGMDQHQHF.